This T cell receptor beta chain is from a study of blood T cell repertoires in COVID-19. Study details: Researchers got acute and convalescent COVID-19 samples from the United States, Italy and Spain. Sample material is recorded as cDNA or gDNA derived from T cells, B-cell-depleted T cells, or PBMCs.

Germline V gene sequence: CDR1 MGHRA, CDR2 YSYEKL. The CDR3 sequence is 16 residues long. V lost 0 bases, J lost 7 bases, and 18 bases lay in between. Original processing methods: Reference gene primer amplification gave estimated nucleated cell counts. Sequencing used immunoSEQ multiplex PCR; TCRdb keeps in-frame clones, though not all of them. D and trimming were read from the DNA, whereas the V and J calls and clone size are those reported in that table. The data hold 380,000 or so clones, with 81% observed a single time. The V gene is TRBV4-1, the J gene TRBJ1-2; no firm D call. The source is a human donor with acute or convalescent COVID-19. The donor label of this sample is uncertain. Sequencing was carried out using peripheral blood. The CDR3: CASSQDFGVSRAGYTF. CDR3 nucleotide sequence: TGCGCCAGCAGCCAAGATTTTGGAGTAAGCCGTGCTGGCTACACCTTC.